The 10 T cell receptor beta chains reported below all come from one sample, sequenced in a study of CD8+CD57+ T cells in acquired aplastic anemia. Template material for TCR beta VDJ and CDR3 profiling consisted of genomic DNA. One entry per CDR3 protein, called by TCRdb with MiXCR from the reads. This sample yields some 220,000 distinct CDR3 sequences, of which 34% are seen a single time; 1% to 1.3% belongs to the top ten. The sample taken for sequencing was sorted CD4+, CD8+, or CD8+CD57+ T cells (not recorded which) from PBMCs. These receptors were collected from a human donor in good health, serving as a control.

This clonotype was detected ten times or more. The genes are TRBV4-1 and TRBJ1-2; D not resolved. V was shortened by 1 base and J by 1 base, with 13 bases between the two germline ends. CDR3 length: 16 amino acids. Germline CDR1 and CDR2: MGHRA and YSYEKL. Here the CDR3 DNA reads TGCGCCAGCAGCCAAGGTGGGGTCACAAGTAACTATGGCTACACCTTC. This translates into CASSQGGVTSNYGYTF.

In its sample, this clonotype was seen many times. The V and J genes are TRBV6-6 and TRBJ2-7; 11 bases align to TRBD2. V gave up 0 bases and J gave up 4 bases; unmatched junction bases: 2. Germline assignment: CDR1 MNHNY and CDR2 SVGAGI (reference sequence). The CDR3 is 15 residues long. CDR3 bases: TGTGCCAGCAGTTACTCCGCTAGCGGGAGGTACGAGCAGTACTTC. Encoded protein: CASSYSASGRYEQYF.

The chain has TRBV6-1 and TRBJ2-5, with 7 bases matching TRBD2. Trimming at V came to 4 bases and at J to 4 bases, leaving 9 bases not matched to a gene. The CDR3 sequence is 15 residues long. Germline CDR1 MNHNS, CDR2 SASEGT. This CDR3 is CASSVPGRGSETQYF. DNA of the CDR3: TGTGCCAGCAGTGTGCCCGGGCGGGGGTCAGAGACCCAGTACTTC.

This clonotype was seen ten or more times. The CDR3 region has the DNA TGTGCCACCAGCAGCCTTATAGCGGGAGCCTACGAGCAGTACTTC. This translates into CATSSLIAGAYEQYF. The chain employs TRBV15 and TRBJ2-7; 9 bases map to TRBD2. Trimming removed 3 bases from V and 2 bases from J; junction bases left unmatched: 5. CDR3 size: 15 residues. CDR1 and CDR2 (germline): LNHNV, YYDKDF (reference sequence).

This chain links TRBV12-5 with TRBJ1-2; D gene uncertain. V dropped 0 bases and J dropped 2 bases, with 10 bases sitting between them. This CDR3 is 15 amino acids long. Germline-derived CDR1 and CDR2 are LGHNT and FRNRAP. The chain's CDR3 is CASGLVPTGNYGYTF. The DNA for the CDR3 is TGTGCTAGTGGTTTGGTACCGACGGGGAACTATGGCTACACCTTC. The whole variable domain, remainder taken from reference TRBV12-5 and TRBJ1-2, is DARVTQTPRHKVTEMGQEVTMRCQPILGHNTVFWYRQTMMQGLELLAYFRNRAPLDDSGMPKDRFSAEMPDATLATLKIQPSEPRDSAVYFCASGLVPTGNYGYTFGSGTRLTVV.

The chain employs TRBV11-2 and TRBJ1-5; D is uncertain. V lost 0 bases and J 2 bases, leaving 11 bases between the germline ends. Germline V gene lookup returns CDR1 SGHAT and CDR2 FQNNGV. The length of the CDR3 is 16 residues. CDR3 sequence reads: CASSLDSRLGNQPQHF. The CDR3 DNA reads TGTGCCAGCAGCTTAGACAGCCGCCTCGGCAATCAGCCCCAGCATTTT.

This clonotype was counted many times. The chain couples TRBV7-2 to TRBJ2-3, with no clear D. Germline values: CDR1 SGHTA, CDR2 FQGNSA. V was shortened by 2 bases and J by 6 bases, with 12 bases between the two germline ends. CDR3 length: 14 amino acids. The CDR3 spells CASSLKATADTQYF. The DNA of the CDR3 is TGTGCCAGCAGCTTAAAGGCCACAGCGGATACGCAGTATTTT.

The genes are TRBV7-9 and TRBJ2-1; the match to TRBD2 covers 7 bases. This CDR3 is 17 amino acids long. Germline loops: CDR1 SEHNR, CDR2 FQNEAQ (reference sequence). V gave up 1 base and J gave up 1 base; unmatched junction bases: 7. The CDR3 region has the DNA TGTGCCAGCAGCTTAGTGCGGACTAGTGGTTCCTACAATGAGCAGTTCTTC. Its translation is CASSLVRTSGSYNEQFF.

Many counts were recorded for this clonotype. The chain has TRBV29-1 and TRBJ1-1; D is ambiguous. The germline V gene has CDR1 SQVTM and CDR2 ANQGSEA. V lost 3 bases to trimming and J lost 4 bases, with 9 bases between them. The CDR3 extends over 12 amino acids. The CDR3 sequence is CSVDLWGTEAFF. CDR3 nucleotide sequence: TGCAGCGTTGATTTGTGGGGCACTGAAGCTTTCTTT. The full variable domain, in which reference TRBV29-1 and TRBJ1-1 provide the parts outside the CDR3, is SAVISQKPSRDICQRGTSLTIQCQVDSQVTMMFWYRQQPGQSLTLIATANQGSEATYESGFVIDKFPISRPNLTFSTLTVSNMSPEDSSIYLCSVDLWGTEAFFGQGTRLTVV.

This clonotype was recorded at least ten times. V gene TRBV15 combines with J gene TRBJ2-7, with 7 bases matching TRBD1. The germline V gene has CDR1 LNHNV and CDR2 YYDKDF (reference sequence). Losses at the gene ends were 1 base for V and 2 bases for J; bases not matched to a gene: 5. The CDR3 has 15 amino acids. DNA for the CDR3: TGTGCCACCAGCAGAGCGAGCCAGGGGGCCTACGAGCAGTACTTC. Its translation: CATSRASQGAYEQYF.